This TCR beta chain was sequenced for a study of CD4 T cells in relation to SARS-CoV-2 and coronaviruses (dated by TCRdb to about 2021). Broadly, across the study: Using patient-derived lymphoblastoid cell lines, the shared crossreactive spike epitopes were mapped to their HLA restriction. Samples from a few pre-COVID donors and the naive versus memory experiments were sequenced with the Adaptive Biotechnologies TCR-sequencing kit; other data were Illumina-based. Expansion assays from other donors in the study were sequenced with a different, Illumina-based TCR-beta assay. The study assessed, at the TCR clonotype level, memory CD4+ T cell crossreactivity between SARS-CoV-2 and common cold coronavirus spike proteins.

DNA from uncultured naive and memory CD4+ T cells underwent immunoSEQ TCR-beta sequencing at deep resolution. The original methods were these. During preprocessing, nonproductive sequences were discarded, as were any CDR3s that did not begin with C, did not end with F or W, or were shorter than 7 amino acids. Cultured and uncultured naive and memory CD4+ repertoires were searched for previously identified spike- and CEF-reactive CDR3s. Pairwise Levenshtein distance, computed with the stringdist R package after three terminal residues were trimmed from each end, was used as the measure of CDR3 homology. TCRdb limited this immuneACCESS table to in-frame rearrangements with V and J called. A share of clones is missing; checked studies link under half to unresolved V genes, and the rest is unexplained. For V, J and clone size, that table is used; D and trimming come from the DNA. The sample table shows tens of thousands of clones, and approximately 93% are seen once. 0.23% of the sample comes from the top ten.

What the research found in general, with its limitations: Naive versus memory sequencing indicated the assay detects memory recall responses rather than primary responses primed during culture. Because no donor provided both pre-pandemic and post-infection samples, tracing the source of pre-existing responses was limited. Compared with monoreactive clones, crossreactive clones had significantly weaker SARS-CoV-2-driven expansion, a result consistent with antigenic imprinting. Crossreactivity analysis centred on spike protein, so crossreactivity against other viral proteins was not assessed. Memory CD4+ clonotypes crossrecognizing SARS-CoV-2 and at least one common cold coronavirus spike were found in around 71% of donors. The study was limited by small numbers of patients and tested TCRs.

In regard to this clone: The antigen this receptor binds is unknown. The record has no base qualities; no much larger clone is one base away.

CD4+ T cells from unexposed donors were collected before the COVID-19 pandemic (2011-2018). Naive and memory CD4+ T cells were separated from cryopreserved PBMCs by first enriching for CD4 and then performing EasySep naive CD4+ T cell enrichment. The leukapheresis product used for the unexposed donors was purchased from a commercial source. PBMCs were isolated from leukapheresis product or whole blood by Ficoll-Paque PLUS gradient centrifugation. PBMCs were either cryopreserved at -140 degrees C or used fresh in the expansion assay. The QIAamp Micro DNA Kit was used to extract genomic DNA from the CD4+ T cells. Unmatched junction bases come to 11, with V trimmed by 1 base and J by 10 bases. CDR1 SGHNT and CDR2 YYREEE were looked up in the germline V gene (reference sequence). From cysteine to phenylalanine, the CDR3 is 15 amino acids long. Only the CDR3 portion is preserved as DNA: 45 bases, with reading frame beginning at the first base.

The receptor was derived from a human donor in good health. Rearrangement joined TRBV5-4 to TRBJ2-1; TRBD1 agrees with 7 junctional bases. The sample consisted of naive CD4+ T cells from PBMCs. This specimen's cell subset or site label, interpreted: naive CD4+ T cells isolated by negative enrichment. The encoded CDR3 is CASSLLGGTWREQFF. The bases read TGTGCCAGCAGCTTGTTAGGGGGCACCTGGCGGGAGCAGTTCTTC.